Each of the 8 T cell receptor beta chains below was sequenced from the same sample in a study of control samples from healthy donors and cancer patients (dated by TCRdb to about 2020). The method behind the library was the immunoSEQ multiplex PCR assay. In TCRdb, the immuneACCESS table is reduced to in-frame sequences with V and J assigned. These tables do not hold every clone; where another copy was compared, an unresolved V gene accounts for under half, and the others remain unexplained. Recorded for this sample are roughly 88,000 clones; 75% to 95% of them occurred a single time. The top ten hold about 16% of the sample. Sequenced material: blood. The receptors were gathered from a man over 45 in good health.

The chain combines TRBV5-4 with TRBJ2-5; 11 bases match TRBD1. Trimming cost V 4 bases and J 3 bases; bases outside gene matches: 8. The CDR3 runs to 16 residues. Germline V gene sequence: CDR1 SGHNT, CDR2 YYREEE (reference sequence). The CDR3 loop reads CASSQGQGVIKETQYF. CDR3 bases: TGTGCCAGCAGCCAGGGACAGGGGGTAATCAAAGAGACCCAGTACTTC.

The CDR3: CASSLGAWGINEQFF. The CDR3 coding sequence is TGTGCCAGCAGCTTGGGAGCTTGGGGGATCAATGAGCAGTTCTTC. The V and J genes are TRBV5-6 and TRBJ2-1; D may match TRBD1 or TRBD2 (5 bases each). The V end was cut by 0 bases, the J end by 6 bases, with 13 bases between. In germline, CDR1 is SGHDT, CDR2 YYEEEE. The CDR3 spans 15 residues.

The chain links TRBV6-1 to TRBJ2-7, with 9 bases fitting TRBD2. The CDR3 consists of 14 residues. V dropped 3 bases and J dropped 3; count of bases not matched to a gene: 3. Germline lookup yields CDR1 MNHNS and CDR2 SASEGT. CDR3 amino acids: CASSEGSGGYEQYF. Written as DNA, the CDR3 is TGTGCCAGCAGTGAGGGTAGCGGGGGCTACGAGCAGTACTTC.

V gene TRBV10-3 combines with J gene TRBJ1-1; 7 bases are shared with TRBD1. V shed 5 bases and J 6 bases; nucleotides not matched to a gene: 9. Germline V gives CDR1 ENHRY, CDR2 SYGVKD. This CDR3 is built from 14 residues. The CDR3 region has the DNA TGTGCCATCAGTCCTTCAGGGGGAACCGCTGAAGCTTTCTTT. It codes for CAISPSGGTAEAFF.

This clone was recorded once. This chain connects TRBV7-9 to TRBJ1-1, with D possibly being TRBD1 (6 bases). The CDR3 loop spans 12 amino acids. The V end was cut by 5 bases, the J end by 12 bases, with 16 bases between. Per the germline V gene, CDR1 is SEHNR and CDR2 is FQNEAQ (reference sequence). The CDR3 reads CASSQAGQQPFF. The DNA for the CDR3 is TGTGCCAGCAGCCAGGCTGGACAGCAACCTTTCTTT.

This chain uses TRBV11-2 with TRBJ1-1, with D uncertain. Germline CDR1 and CDR2: SGHAT and FQNNGV. Trimming stripped 5 bases from V and 1 base from J, with 11 bases between. The CDR3 consists of 14 residues. As DNA, the CDR3 is TGTGCCAGCAGCCTATCGGACGGGAACACTGAAGCTTTCTTT. Protein: CASSLSDGNTEAFF.

The gene calls are TRBV3-1 (or the pseudogene TRBV3-2) and TRBJ2-2; 10 bases are shared with TRBD2. The CDR3 loop spans 17 amino acids. V dropped 4 bases and J dropped 0; count of bases not matched to a gene: 5. The V gene's germline CDR1 is LGHDT and CDR2 YNNKEL (reference sequence). In DNA, the CDR3 is TGTGCCAGCAGCCCCGGCCTAGCGGGGGCGAACACCGGGGAGCTGTTTTTT. Translating it yields CASSPGLAGANTGELFF.

The chain couples TRBV13 to TRBJ2-3, with D tentatively TRBD2 (6 bases). The V gene's germline CDR1 is PRHDT and CDR2 FYEKMQ (reference sequence). V lost 5 bases and J 0 bases, leaving 12 bases between the germline ends. The CDR3 sequence is 15 residues long. The CDR3 reads CASSRQTRSTDTQYF. The CDR3 region has the DNA TGTGCCAGCAGCCGACAGACTAGAAGCACAGATACGCAGTATTTT.